This T cell receptor beta chain was retrieved from a study of T cell responses to AZD1222 COVID-19 vaccine. Assay used: immunoSEQ multiplex PCR; TCRdb lists only in-frame clones, some missing. The sample consists of fewer than 150,000 clones, around 90% of them appearing once. This CDR3 is 13 amino acids long. V was cut by 6 bases and J by 7 bases, with 15 bases left in between. Sample: peripheral blood, taken 28 days after the second AZD1222 dose. The rearrangement joins TRBV12-3 or TRBV12-4 to TRBJ1-1; weak D call: TRBD1 (6 bases). This receptor was taken from an adult who received the AZD1222 COVID-19 vaccine. CDR3 sequence reads: CASRLRTVSEAFF. The CDR3 DNA is TGTGCCAGCAGGCTTAGGACAGTAAGTGAAGCTTTCTTT.